The following is a T cell receptor beta chain sequence with its context. The target antigen is unknown. The data stem from a study of cytomegalovirus exposure and HLA in healthy donors. Broader study findings: Generally TCR sequences proved uncommon, though certain public TCRs appeared in numerous donors. In a later analysis, DRB1 alleles had the most associated TCRs; HLA-C alleles the fewest. Trimming of TCR beta V- and J-genes showed a link, identified in a later analysis, to a missense DCLRE1C variant.

Donors showed nominal health when sampled, although they likely had unrecorded immune exposures. Primers for the PCR totalled 60 Vbeta and 13 Jbeta. The repertoire was sequenced with immunoSEQ multiplex PCR; TCRdb's copy has only in-frame clones and lacks some. The sample includes about 190,000 clones, approximately 79% seen only once; the top ten take approximately 6%. This CDR3 comprises 16 residues. The V gene's germline CDR1 is LGHNA and CDR2 YSLEER. With 0 bases clipped from V and 8 bases from J, the junction kept 2 bases outside the gene matches. The sequencing input was PBMCs. This clonotype was sampled from a man aged 35 to 55 in good health and CMV-seropositive. The genes are TRBV4-3 and TRBJ2-1; 15 bases are shared with TRBD2. The CDR3 nucleotides are TGCGCCAGCAGCCAAGAGAGGACTAGCGGGGGGGATGAGCAGTTCTTC. This codes for CASSQERTSGGDEQFF.